The T cell receptor (beta chain) described here comes from a study of CD8 T cells in Susac syndrome. V was clipped by 4 bases and J by 6 bases; unmatched bases: 1. The length of the CDR3 is 14 residues. Germline loops: CDR1 LNHDA, CDR2 SQIVND (reference sequence). The RNA input was about 0.5 to 1 ug, and it was reverse transcribed with random hexamers. TCRdb analysed the immunoSEQ multiplex PCR reads with MiXCR anew, one entry per CDR3 protein. The profile shows hundreds of thousands of distinct CDR3 sequences, 85% of them singletons. This receptor was obtained from a human donor with multiple sclerosis. The genes are TRBV19 and TRBJ2-1; TRBD2 agrees at 12 bases. The sample consisted of CD8+ T cells from PBMCs. The CDR3 sequence is CASSRLAGANEQFF. The CDR3 region has the DNA TGTGCCAGTAGTAGACTAGCGGGAGCCAATGAGCAGTTCTTC.